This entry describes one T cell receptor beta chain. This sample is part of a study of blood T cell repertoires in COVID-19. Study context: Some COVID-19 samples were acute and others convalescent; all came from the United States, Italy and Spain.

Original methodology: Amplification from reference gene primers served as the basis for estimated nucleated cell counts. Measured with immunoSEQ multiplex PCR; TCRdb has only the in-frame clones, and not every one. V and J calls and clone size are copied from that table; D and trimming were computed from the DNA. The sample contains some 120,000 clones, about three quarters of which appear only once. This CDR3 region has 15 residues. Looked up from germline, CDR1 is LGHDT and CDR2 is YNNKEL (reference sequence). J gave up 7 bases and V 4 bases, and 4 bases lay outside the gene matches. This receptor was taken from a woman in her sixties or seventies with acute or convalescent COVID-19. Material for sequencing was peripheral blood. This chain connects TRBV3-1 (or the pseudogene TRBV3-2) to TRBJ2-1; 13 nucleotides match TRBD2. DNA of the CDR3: TGTGCCAGCAGCCGACTAGCGGGAGGAAGGAATGAGCAGTTCTTC. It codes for CASSRLAGGRNEQFF.